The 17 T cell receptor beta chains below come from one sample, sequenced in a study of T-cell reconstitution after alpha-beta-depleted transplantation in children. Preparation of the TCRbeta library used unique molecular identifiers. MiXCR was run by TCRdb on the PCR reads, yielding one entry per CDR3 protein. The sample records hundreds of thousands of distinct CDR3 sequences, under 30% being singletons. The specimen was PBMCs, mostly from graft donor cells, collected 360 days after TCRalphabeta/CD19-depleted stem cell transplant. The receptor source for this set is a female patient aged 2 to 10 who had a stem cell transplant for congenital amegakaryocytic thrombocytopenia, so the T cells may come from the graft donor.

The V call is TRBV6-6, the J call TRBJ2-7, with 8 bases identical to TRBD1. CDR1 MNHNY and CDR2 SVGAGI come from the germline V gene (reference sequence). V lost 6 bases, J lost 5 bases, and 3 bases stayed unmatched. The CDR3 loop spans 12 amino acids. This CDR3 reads CASREDRDEQYF. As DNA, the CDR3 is TGTGCCAGCAGAGAGGACAGGGACGAGCAGTACTTC.

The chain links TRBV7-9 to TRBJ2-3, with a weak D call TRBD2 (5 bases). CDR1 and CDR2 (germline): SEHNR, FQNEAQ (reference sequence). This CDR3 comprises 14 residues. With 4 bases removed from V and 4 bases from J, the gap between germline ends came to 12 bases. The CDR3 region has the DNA TGTGCCAGCAGCTACTGGACTCAGGCAGATACGCAGTATTTT. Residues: CASSYWTQADTQYF.

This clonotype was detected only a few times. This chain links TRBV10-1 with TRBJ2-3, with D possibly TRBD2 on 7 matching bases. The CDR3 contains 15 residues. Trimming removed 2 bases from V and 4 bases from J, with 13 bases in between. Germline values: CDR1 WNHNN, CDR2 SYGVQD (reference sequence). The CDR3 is CASSEGAGAADTQYF. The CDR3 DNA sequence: TGCGCCAGCAGTGAGGGCGCGGGGGCCGCAGATACGCAGTATTTT.

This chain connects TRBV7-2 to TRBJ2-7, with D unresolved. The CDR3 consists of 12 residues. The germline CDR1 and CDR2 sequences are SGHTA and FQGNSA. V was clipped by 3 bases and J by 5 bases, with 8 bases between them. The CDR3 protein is CASSFNVHEQYF. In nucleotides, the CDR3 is TGTGCCAGCAGCTTTAACGTCCACGAGCAGTACTTC.

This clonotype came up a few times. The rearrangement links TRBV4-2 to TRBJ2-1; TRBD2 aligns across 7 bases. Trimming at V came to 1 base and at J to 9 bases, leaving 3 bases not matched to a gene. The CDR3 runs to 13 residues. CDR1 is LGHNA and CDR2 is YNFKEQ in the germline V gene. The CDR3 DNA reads TGTGCCAGCAGCCAAGGTCGGGAGGTTGAGCAGTTCTTC. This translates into CASSQGREVEQFF.

The CDR3 DNA follows: TGTGCCAGCCGAATGCCGGGAGCAACCCCAGATACGCAGTATTTT. It is translated as CASRMPGATPDTQYF. V gene TRBV12-3 or TRBV12-4 combines with J gene TRBJ2-3; possible D gene TRBD2, 6 bases. Trimming took off 8 bases at V and 4 bases at J, with 19 bases between the two ends. This CDR3 region has 15 residues.

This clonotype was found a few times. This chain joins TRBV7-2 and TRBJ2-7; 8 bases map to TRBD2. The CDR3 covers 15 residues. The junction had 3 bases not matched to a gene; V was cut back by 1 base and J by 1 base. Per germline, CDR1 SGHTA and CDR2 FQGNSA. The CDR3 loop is CASSLGGGQSYEQYF. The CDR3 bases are TGTGCCAGCAGCTTAGGCGGGGGGCAATCCTACGAGCAGTACTTC.

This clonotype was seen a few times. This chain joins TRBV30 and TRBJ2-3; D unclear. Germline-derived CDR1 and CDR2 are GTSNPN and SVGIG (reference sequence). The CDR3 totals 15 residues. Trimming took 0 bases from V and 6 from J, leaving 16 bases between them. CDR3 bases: TGTGCCTGGAGTGTAAAGGACCGACTGGAGGATACGCAGTATTTT. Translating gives CAWSVKDRLEDTQYF.

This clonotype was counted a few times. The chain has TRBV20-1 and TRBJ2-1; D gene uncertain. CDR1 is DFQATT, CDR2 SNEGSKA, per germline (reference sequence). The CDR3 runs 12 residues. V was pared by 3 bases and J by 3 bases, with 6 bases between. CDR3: CSASLGYNEQFF. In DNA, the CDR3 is TGCAGTGCTAGCCTAGGCTACAATGAGCAGTTCTTC.

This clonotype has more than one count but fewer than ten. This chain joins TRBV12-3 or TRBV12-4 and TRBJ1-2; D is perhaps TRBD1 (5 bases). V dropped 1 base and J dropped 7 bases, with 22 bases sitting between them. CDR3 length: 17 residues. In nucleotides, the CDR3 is TGTGCCAGCAGTTTAGGAGGATGGGGCTCCCCCGGGGGTGGCTACACCTTC. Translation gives CASSLGGWGSPGGGYTF.

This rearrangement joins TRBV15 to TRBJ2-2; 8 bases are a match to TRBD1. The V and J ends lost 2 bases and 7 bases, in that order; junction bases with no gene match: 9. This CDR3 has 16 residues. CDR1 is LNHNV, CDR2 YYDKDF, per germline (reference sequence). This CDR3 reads CATSRNWDRPNGELFF. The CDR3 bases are TGTGCCACCAGCAGAAATTGGGACAGGCCGAACGGGGAGCTGTTTTTT.

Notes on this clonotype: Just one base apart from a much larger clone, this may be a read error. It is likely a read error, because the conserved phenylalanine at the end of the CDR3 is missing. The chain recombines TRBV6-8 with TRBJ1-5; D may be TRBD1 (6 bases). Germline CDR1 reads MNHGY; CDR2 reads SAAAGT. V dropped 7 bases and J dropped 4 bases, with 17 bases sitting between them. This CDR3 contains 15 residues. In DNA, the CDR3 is TGTGCCAGCATCATCCACCGGGACAAAAATCAGCCCCAGCATGTT. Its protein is CASIIHRDKNQPQHV.

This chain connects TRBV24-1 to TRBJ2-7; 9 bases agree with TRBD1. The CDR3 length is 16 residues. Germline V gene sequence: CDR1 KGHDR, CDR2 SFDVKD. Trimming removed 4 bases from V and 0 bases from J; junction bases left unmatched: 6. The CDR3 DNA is TGTGCCACCAGTGACGCCGGGACAGGGAGCTCCTACGAGCAGTACTTC. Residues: CATSDAGTGSSYEQYF.

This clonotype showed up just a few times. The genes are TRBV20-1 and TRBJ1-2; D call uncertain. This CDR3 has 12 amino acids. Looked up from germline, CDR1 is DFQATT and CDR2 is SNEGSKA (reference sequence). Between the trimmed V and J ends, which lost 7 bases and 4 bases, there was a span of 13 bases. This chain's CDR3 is CSEGQDFYGYTF. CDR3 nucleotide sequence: TGCAGTGAAGGCCAGGACTTCTATGGCTACACCTTC.

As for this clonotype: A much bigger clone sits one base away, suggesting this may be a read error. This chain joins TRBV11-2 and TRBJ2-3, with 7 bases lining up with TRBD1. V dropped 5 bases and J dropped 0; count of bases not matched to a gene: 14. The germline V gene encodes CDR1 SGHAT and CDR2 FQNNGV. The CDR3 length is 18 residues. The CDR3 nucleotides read TGTGCCAGCAGCATCAGACCGGGACAGCTACCTAGCACAGATACGCAGTATTTT. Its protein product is CASSIRPGQLPSTDTQYF.

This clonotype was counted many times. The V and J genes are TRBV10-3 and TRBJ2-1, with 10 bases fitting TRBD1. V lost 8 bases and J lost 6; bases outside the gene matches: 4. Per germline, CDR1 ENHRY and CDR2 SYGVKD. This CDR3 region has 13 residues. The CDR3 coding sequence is TGTGCCATCGGATGGGACAGGGGCAATGAGCAGTTCTTC. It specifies CAIGWDRGNEQFF.

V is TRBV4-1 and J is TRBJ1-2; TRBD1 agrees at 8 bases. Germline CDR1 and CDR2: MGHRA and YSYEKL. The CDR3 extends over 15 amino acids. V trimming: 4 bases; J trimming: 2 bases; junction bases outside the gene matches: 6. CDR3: CASSRLDRVNYGYTF. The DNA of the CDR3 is TGCGCCAGCAGCCGATTGGACAGGGTAAACTATGGCTACACCTTC.